These T cell receptor beta chains were read from a single sample in a study of graft-versus-host responses after intestinal transplantation. Which antigens these TCRs recognize remains unknown. Repertoires were generated with immunoSEQ multiplex PCR, while TCRdb's copy carries only in-frame clones and drops some. The table has 50,000 to 75,000 clones, 90% to 95% seen once. This specimen was unstimulated CD4+ T cells sorted from spleen or lymph node cells, taken before transplant. The receptors originated from a human donor who was the organ donor for an intestinal transplant. The CDR3 runs from the conserved cysteine through the conserved F or W. D genes are given only for firm matches. Not all rows give a size; the values are once, few, many and, for expanded clones, a class.

D	size	V	J	CDR3	DNA
TRBD2	.	TRBV7-2	TRBJ2-7	CASSLRPGGAYEQYF	TGTGCCAGCAGCCTCAGGCCCGGGGGGGCCTACGAGCAGTACTTC
.	.	TRBV2	TRBJ2-7	CASRVSSYEQYF	TGTGCCAGCCGGGTGTCCTCCTACGAGCAGTACTTC
TRBD2	.	TRBV7-2	TRBJ2-7	CASSRLRGGGEQYF	TGTGCCAGCAGCCGACTGCGGGGGGGCGGCGAGCAGTACTTC
.	.	TRBV18	TRBJ2-3	CASSPLTGVGDTQYF	TGTGCCAGCTCACCACTTACGGGGGTTGGAGATACGCAGTATTTT
.	.	TRBV27	TRBJ2-3	CASSLGIRTDTQYF	TGTGCCAGCTCCTTAGGGATTCGCACAGATACGCAGTATTTT
.	.	TRBV5-4	TRBJ2-7	CASSPGIGQPYHEQYF	TGTGCCAGCAGCCCTGGAATAGGACAGCCCTACCACGAGCAGTACTTC
.	.	TRBV10-2	TRBJ1-6	CAASSYNSPLHF	TGCGCCGCCAGCTCCTATAATTCACCCCTCCACTTT
TRBD2	.	TRBV5-4	TRBJ2-3	CASSPDGAGGPDTQYF	TGTGCCAGCAGCCCCGACGGGGCGGGGGGGCCGGATACGCAGTATTTT
.	.	TRBV5-1	TRBJ1-2	CASSFPGNGYTF	TGCGCCAGCAGCTTCCCGGGGAATGGCTACACCTTC
.	.	TRBV18	TRBJ1-2	CASSPPENPTGYTF	TGTGCCAGCTCACCACCGGAAAACCCCACCGGCTACACCTTC
.	once	TRBV7-2	TRBJ2-7	CASSLALISYEQYF	TGTGCCAGCAGCTTAGCGCTTATCAGCTACGAGCAGTACTTC
.	once	TRBV11-2	TRBJ2-1	CASSSAPGNEQFF	TGTGCCAGCAGCTCAGCCCCGGGTAATGAGCAGTTCTTC
TRBD2	.	TRBV9	TRBJ2-1	CASSVGTSGYNEQFF	TGTGCCAGCAGCGTAGGGACTAGCGGGTACAATGAGCAGTTCTTC
.	.	TRBV5-1	TRBJ1-2	CASSLVLSRTAHYGYTF	TGCGCCAGCAGCTTGGTCTTGTCGCGGACAGCTCACTATGGCTACACCTTC
TRBD2	few	TRBV6-1	TRBJ2-7	CASRPSGHSYEQYF	TGTGCCAGCAGGCCTAGCGGACACTCCTACGAGCAGTACTTC
TRBD1	once	TRBV9	TRBJ2-7	CASSIEDRGHEQYF	TGTGCCAGCAGCATTGAGGACAGGGGGCACGAGCAGTACTTC